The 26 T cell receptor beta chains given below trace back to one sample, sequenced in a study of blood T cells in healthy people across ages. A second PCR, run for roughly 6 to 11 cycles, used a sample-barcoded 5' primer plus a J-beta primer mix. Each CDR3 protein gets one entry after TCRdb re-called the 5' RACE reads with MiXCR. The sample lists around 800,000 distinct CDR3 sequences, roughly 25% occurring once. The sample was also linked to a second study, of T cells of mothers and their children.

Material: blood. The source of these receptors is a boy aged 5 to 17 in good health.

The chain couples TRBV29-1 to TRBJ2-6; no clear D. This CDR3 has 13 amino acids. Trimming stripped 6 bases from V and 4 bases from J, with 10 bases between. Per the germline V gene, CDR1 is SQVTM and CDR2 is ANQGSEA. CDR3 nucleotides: TGCAGCGTAACTACTCCCGGGGCCAACGTCCTGACTTTC. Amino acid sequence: CSVTTPGANVLTF.

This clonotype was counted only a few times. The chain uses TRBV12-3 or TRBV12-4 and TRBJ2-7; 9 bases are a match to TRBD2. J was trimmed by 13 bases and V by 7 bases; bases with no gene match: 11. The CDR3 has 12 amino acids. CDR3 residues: CASNGLAGIIYF. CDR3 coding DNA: TGTGCCAGCAACGGGCTAGCGGGGATTATTTACTTC.

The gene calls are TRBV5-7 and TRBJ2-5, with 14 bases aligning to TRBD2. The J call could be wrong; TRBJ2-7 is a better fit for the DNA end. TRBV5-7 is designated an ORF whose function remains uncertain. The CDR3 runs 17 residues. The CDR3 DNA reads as TGTGCCAGCAGCTGGGGACTAGCGGGGGACCAATCCTACGAGCAGTACTTC. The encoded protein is CASSWGLAGDQSYEQYF.

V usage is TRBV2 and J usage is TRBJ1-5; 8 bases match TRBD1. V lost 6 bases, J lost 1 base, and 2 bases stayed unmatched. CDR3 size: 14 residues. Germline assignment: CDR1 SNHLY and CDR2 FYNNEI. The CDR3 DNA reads TGTGCCAGCAGGCAGGGGGCGAGCAATCAGCCCCAGCATTTT. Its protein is CASRQGASNQPQHF. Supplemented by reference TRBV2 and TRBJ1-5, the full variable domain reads EPEVTQTPSHQVTQMGQEVILRCVPISNHLYFYWYRQILGQKVEFLVSFYNNEISEKSEIFDDQFSVERPDGSNFTLKIRSTKLEDSAMYFCASRQGASNQPQHFGDGTRLSIL.

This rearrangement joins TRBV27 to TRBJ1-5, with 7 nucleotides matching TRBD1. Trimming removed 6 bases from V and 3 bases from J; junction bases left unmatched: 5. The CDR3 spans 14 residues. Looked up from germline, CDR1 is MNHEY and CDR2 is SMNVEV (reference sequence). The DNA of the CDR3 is TGTGCCAGCAGGGCGGGACAGTTCAATCAGCCCCAGCATTTT. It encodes CASRAGQFNQPQHF.

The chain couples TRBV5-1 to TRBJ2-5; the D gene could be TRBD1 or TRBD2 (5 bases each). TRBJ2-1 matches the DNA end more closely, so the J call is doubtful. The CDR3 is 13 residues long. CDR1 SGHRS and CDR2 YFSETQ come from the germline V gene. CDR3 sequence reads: CASKPGTNNEQFF. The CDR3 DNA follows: TGCGCCAGCAAACCTGGGACGAACAATGAGCAGTTCTTC.

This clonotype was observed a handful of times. CDR3 nucleotides: TGTGCCAGCAGCAATCGGGGTAGCGGGATTTACGAGCAGTACTTC. It is translated as CASSNRGSGIYEQYF. This chain joins TRBV7-6 and TRBJ2-7; 8 bases map to TRBD2. The germline CDR1 and CDR2 sequences are SGHVS and FNYEAQ. This CDR3 contains 15 residues. V trimming: 5 bases; J trimming: 4 bases; junction bases outside the gene matches: 10.

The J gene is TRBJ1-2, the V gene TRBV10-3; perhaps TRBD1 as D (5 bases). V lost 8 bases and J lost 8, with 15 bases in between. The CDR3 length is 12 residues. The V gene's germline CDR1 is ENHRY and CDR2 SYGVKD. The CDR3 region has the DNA TGTGCCATCTCCCCGGGGGTTGAGGGCTACACCTTC. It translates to CAISPGVEGYTF.

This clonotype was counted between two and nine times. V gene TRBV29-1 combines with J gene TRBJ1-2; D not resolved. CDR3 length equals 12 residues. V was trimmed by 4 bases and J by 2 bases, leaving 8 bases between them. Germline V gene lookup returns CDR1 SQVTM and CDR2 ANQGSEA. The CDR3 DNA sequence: TGCAGCGTTGCAACAGCAAACTATGGCTACACCTTC. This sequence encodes CSVATANYGYTF.

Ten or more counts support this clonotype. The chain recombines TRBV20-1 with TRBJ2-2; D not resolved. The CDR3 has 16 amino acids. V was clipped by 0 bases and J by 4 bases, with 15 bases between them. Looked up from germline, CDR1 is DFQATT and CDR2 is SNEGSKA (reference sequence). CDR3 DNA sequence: TGCAGTGCTAGAGATCATACCGCAGGCCTCACCGGGGAGCTGTTTTTT. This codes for CSARDHTAGLTGELFF.

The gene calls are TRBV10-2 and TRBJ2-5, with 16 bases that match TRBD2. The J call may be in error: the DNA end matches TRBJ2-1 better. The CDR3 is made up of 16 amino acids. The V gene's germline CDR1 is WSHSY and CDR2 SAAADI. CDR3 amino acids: CASKTGTSGGADEQFF. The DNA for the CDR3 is TGCGCCAGTAAAACCGGGACTAGCGGGGGGGCGGATGAGCAGTTCTTC.

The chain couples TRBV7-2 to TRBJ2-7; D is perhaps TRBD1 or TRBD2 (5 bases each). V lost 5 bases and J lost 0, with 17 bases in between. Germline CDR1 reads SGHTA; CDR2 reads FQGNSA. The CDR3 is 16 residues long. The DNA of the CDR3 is TGTGCCAGCAGCCCTAGCCCCGGGACGGCCTCCTACGAGCAGTACTTC. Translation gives CASSPSPGTASYEQYF. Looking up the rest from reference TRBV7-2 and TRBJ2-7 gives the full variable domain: GAGVSQSPSNKVTEKGKDVELRCDPISGHTALYWYRQSLGQGLEFLIYFQGNSAPDKSGLPSDRFSAERTGGSVSTLTIQRTQQEDSAVYLCASSPSPGTASYEQYFGPGTRLTVT.

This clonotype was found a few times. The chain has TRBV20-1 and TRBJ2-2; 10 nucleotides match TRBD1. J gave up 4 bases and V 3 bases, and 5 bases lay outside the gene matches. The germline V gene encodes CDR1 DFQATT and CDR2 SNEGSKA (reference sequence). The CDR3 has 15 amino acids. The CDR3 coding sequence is TGCAGTGCTAGTTCCGGGACAGGGGTCACCGGGGAGCTGTTTTTT. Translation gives CSASSGTGVTGELFF.

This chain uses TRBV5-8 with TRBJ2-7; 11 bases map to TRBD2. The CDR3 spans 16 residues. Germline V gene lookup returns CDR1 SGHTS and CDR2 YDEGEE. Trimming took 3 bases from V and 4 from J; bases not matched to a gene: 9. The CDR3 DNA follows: TGTGCCAGCAGCTCCCCACTAGCGGGGGCAGGGTACGAGCAGTACTTC. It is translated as CASSSPLAGAGYEQYF.

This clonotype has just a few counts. This chain's CDR3 is CASDRGLAGLSGGTQYF. CDR3 coding DNA: TGCGCCAGCGACCGGGGACTAGCGGGGTTATCCGGGGGTACGCAGTATTTT. This chain links TRBV4-1 with TRBJ2-3; 13 nucleotides align to TRBD2. The length of the CDR3 is 17 residues. J was trimmed by 8 bases and V by 8 bases; bases with no gene match: 16. The germline V gene encodes CDR1 MGHRA and CDR2 YSYEKL.

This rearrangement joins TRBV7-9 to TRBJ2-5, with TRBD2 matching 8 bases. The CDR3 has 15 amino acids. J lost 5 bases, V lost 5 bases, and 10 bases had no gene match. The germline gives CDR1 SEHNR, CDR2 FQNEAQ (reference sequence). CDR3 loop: CASSGPGGLDETQYF. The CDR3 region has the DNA TGTGCCAGCAGCGGCCCGGGGGGGCTGGATGAGACCCAGTACTTC.

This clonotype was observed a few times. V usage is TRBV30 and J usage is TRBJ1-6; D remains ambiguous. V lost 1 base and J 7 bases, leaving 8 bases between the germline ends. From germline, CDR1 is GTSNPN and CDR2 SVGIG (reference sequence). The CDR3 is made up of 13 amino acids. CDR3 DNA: TGTGCCTGGAGTGGGTCAGCCAATTCACCCCTCCACTTT. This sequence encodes CAWSGSANSPLHF.

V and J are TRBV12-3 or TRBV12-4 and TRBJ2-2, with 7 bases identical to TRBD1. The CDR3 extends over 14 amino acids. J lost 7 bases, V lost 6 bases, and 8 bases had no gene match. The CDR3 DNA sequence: TGTGCCAGCAGGCACCAGGGGGTAGGCGGGGAGCTGTTTTTT. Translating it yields CASRHQGVGGELFF.

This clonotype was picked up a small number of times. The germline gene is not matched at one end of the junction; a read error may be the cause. The CDR3 reads CAGSPGTGKIGYEQYF. The CDR3 coding sequence is TGTGCCGGCAGCCCAGGGACAGGGAAGATAGGATACGAGCAGTACTTC. V is TRBV13 and J is TRBJ2-5; 9 bases map to TRBD1. The tail of the sequence fits TRBJ2-7 better, so the J call may be wrong. Germline CDR1 PRHDT, CDR2 FYEKMQ (reference sequence). CDR3 length equals 16 residues.

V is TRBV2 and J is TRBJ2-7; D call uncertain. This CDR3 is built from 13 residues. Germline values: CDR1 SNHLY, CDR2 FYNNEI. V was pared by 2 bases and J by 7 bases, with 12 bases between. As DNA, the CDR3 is TGTGCCAGCAGTGAATCTCTCTGGTGGGAGCAGTACTTC. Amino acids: CASSESLWWEQYF.

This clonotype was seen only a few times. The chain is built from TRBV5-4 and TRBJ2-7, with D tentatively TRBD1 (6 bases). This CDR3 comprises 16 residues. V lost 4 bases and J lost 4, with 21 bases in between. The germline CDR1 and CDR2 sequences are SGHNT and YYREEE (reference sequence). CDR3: CASSLMGQGPFYEQYF. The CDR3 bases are TGTGCCAGCAGCCTAATGGGACAAGGCCCATTTTACGAGCAGTACTTC.

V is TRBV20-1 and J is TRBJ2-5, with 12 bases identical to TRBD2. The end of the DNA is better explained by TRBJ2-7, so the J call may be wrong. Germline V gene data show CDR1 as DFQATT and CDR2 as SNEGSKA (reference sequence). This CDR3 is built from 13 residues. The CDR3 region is CSARGLAGYEQYF. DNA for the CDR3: TGCAGTGCTAGGGGACTAGCGGGCTACGAGCAGTACTTC.

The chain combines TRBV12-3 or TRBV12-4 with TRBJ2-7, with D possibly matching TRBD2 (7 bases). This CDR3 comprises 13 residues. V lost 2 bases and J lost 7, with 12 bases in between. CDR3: CASSLRGGWEQYF. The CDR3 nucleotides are TGTGCCAGCAGTTTAAGGGGGGGCTGGGAGCAGTACTTC.

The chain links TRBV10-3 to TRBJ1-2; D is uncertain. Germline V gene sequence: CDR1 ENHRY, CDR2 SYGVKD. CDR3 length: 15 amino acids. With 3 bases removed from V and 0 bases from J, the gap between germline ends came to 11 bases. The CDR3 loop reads CAISDTGRSNYGYTF. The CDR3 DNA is TGTGCCATCAGTGATACGGGGAGGTCTAACTATGGCTACACCTTC.

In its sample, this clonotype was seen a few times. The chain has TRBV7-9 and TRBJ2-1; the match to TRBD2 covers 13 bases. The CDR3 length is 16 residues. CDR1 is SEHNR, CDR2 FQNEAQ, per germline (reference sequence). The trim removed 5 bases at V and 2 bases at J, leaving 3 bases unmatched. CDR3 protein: CASSGGTSGAYNEQFF. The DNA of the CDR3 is TGTGCCAGCAGCGGCGGGACTAGCGGGGCCTACAATGAGCAGTTCTTC.

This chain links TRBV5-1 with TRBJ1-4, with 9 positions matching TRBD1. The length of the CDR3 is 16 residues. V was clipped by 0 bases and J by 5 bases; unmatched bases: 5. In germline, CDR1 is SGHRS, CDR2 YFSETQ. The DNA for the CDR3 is TGCGCCAGCAGCTTGGGACTAGGACAGGGGAATGAAAAACTGTTTTTT. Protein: CASSLGLGQGNEKLFF.